The clone carrying this TCR beta chain was counted many times. This sample is part of a study of T-cell reconstitution after alpha-beta-depleted transplantation in children. Preparing the TCRbeta library involved the use of unique molecular identifiers. One entry per CDR3 protein results from TCRdb running MiXCR on the PCR reads. The table has 250,000 to 300,000 distinct CDR3 sequences, 11% seen once. Germline V gene data show CDR1 as ENHRY and CDR2 as SYGVKD. The CDR3 has 14 residues. J lost 3 bases, V lost 6 bases, and 7 bases had no gene match. V and J are TRBV10-3 and TRBJ2-5; 7 bases map to TRBD1. The TCR originated in a male patient between 2 and 15 years old who had a stem cell transplant for chronic granulomatous disease, so the T cells may come from the graft donor. Source: peripheral blood, taken 180 days after TCRalphabeta/CD19-depleted stem cell transplant. CDR3 sequence reads: CAISRGQSEETQYF. The CDR3 nucleotides are TGTGCCATCAGCCGGGGACAGTCGGAAGAGACCCAGTACTTC.